These 15 T cell receptor beta chains share one sample of origin, sequenced in a study of identical twins. A single record per CDR3 protein comes from TCRdb applying MiXCR to the 5' RACE reads. Counted here are roughly 260,000 distinct CDR3 sequences, 7.5% occurring once; the ten biggest clones make up more than 5%. This same sample was also taken into another study, of yellow fever vaccine responses in identical twins.

Sequencing was done on a sample of CD8+ T cells sorted from blood. The receptors were sampled from a woman aged 18-29 years in good health.

As to this clonotype: A clone one base away is much larger, so this may be a read error. J is TRBJ1-2 and V is TRBV2; D gene ambiguous. CDR1 SNHLY and CDR2 FYNNEI come from the germline V gene. This CDR3 contains 13 residues. CDR3 sequence reads: CSSYWWQAMGYTF. For the CDR3, the DNA is TGTTCCAGTTATTGGTGGCAGGCTATGGGCTACACCTTC.

The table lists this clonotype with many counts. The gene calls are TRBV15 and TRBJ2-2, with 8 nucleotides matching TRBD1. This CDR3 is built from 18 residues. V lost 1 base to trimming and J lost 4 bases; unmatched junction nucleotides: 11. Germline lookup yields CDR1 LNHNV and CDR2 YYDKDF (reference sequence). The CDR3 DNA sequence: TGTGCCACCAGCAGAGGCCTATCAGGGGGCGTTCTCACCGGGGAGCTGTTTTTT. Protein sequence: CATSRGLSGGVLTGELFF.

J is TRBJ2-1 and V is TRBV20-1; either TRBD1 or TRBD2 may fit D (5 bases each). The germline V gene has CDR1 DFQATT and CDR2 SNEGSKA (reference sequence). Trimming took 4 bases from V and 0 from J, leaving 13 bases between them. CDR3 length: 15 amino acids. The CDR3 here is CSATGTESSYNEQFF. CDR3 bases: TGCAGTGCTACAGGGACGGAGAGCTCCTACAATGAGCAGTTCTTC.

This chain connects TRBV7-6 to TRBJ2-7; D is possibly TRBD1 (5 bases). V lost 9 bases to trimming and J lost 2 bases, with 17 bases between them. The CDR3 runs 14 residues. Germline V gene sequence: CDR1 SGHVS, CDR2 FNYEAQ. The CDR3 here is CASTAGKGPYEQYF. The CDR3, as DNA: TGTGCCAGTACGGCAGGGAAGGGGCCCTACGAGCAGTACTTC.

This clonotype was recorded many times. This chain joins TRBV5-1 and TRBJ2-1; perhaps TRBD1 as D (6 bases). The CDR3 spans 16 residues. CDR1 and CDR2 from the germline V gene are SGHRS and YFSETQ. Deletions cut 0 bases from V and 4 bases from J, with 14 bases between. The chain's CDR3 is CASSLGGLGGYNEQFF. The CDR3 DNA is TGCGCCAGCAGCTTGGGAGGCCTAGGGGGTTACAATGAGCAGTTCTTC. Based on the CDR3 plus reference TRBV5-1 and TRBJ2-1, the full variable domain is KAGVTQTPRYLIKTRGQQVTLSCSPISGHRSVSWYQQTPGQGLQFLFEYFSETQRNKGNFPGRFSGRQFSNSRSEMNVSTLELGDSALYLCASSLGGLGGYNEQFFGPGTRLTVL.

This clonotype was recorded a few times. The germline gene is not matched at one end of the junction; a read error may be the cause. This chain joins TRBV9 and TRBJ2-1, with 9 nucleotides matching TRBD2. The CDR3 is 12 residues long. Germline CDR1 SGDLS, CDR2 YYNGEE. The CDR3 DNA follows: TGTGCCAGCAGCGTAAGCCTAGCGGGGCCTAACTTC. Residues: CASSVSLAGPNF.

The V and J genes are TRBV5-6 and TRBJ1-1; D is uncertain. The germline CDR1 and CDR2 sequences are SGHDT and YYEEEE. Trimming shortened V by 0 bases and J by 3 bases, and 12 bases separated the two germline ends. The CDR3 extends over 15 amino acids. The CDR3 nucleotides are TGTGCCAGCAGCTTGGGAGGGTCGGCCTACACTGAAGCTTTCTTT. Its protein product is CASSLGGSAYTEAFF.

The chain combines TRBV6-5 with TRBJ2-4; the match to TRBD2 covers 9 bases. Germline CDR1 is MNHEY and CDR2 is SVGAGI. The CDR3 runs 15 residues. Germline trimming cut 7 bases from V and 2 bases from J; bases unmatched to any gene: 6. The CDR3 loop reads CASTPTSGPKNIQYF. DNA of the CDR3: TGTGCCAGCACCCCTACTAGCGGGCCCAAAAACATTCAGTACTTC.

The rearrangement links TRBV6-2 or TRBV6-3 to TRBJ2-7, with 8 positions matching TRBD2. The CDR3 covers 14 residues. The trim removed 6 bases at V and 6 bases at J, leaving 10 bases unmatched. CDR1 is MNHEY, CDR2 SVGEGT, per germline. CDR3: CASSPRGREAEQYF. In DNA form, the CDR3 reads TGTGCCAGCAGCCCACGTGGGCGGGAGGCCGAGCAGTACTTC.

The chain recombines TRBV12-3 or TRBV12-4 with TRBJ2-5, with 8 bases fitting TRBD1. J gave up 5 bases and V 4 bases, and 6 bases lay outside the gene matches. The CDR3 runs to 14 residues. CDR3 nucleotides: TGTGCCAGCAGTTCGGACAGGGCATACGAGACCCAGTACTTC. Amino acid sequence: CASSSDRAYETQYF.

J is TRBJ2-7 and V is TRBV7-9; D ambiguous. This CDR3 comprises 13 residues. V was trimmed by 2 bases and J by 4 bases, leaving 9 bases between them. Germline V gene sequence: CDR1 SEHNR, CDR2 FQNEAQ (reference sequence). The DNA of the CDR3 is TGTGCCAGCAGCTTATCTGACGGTTACGAGCAGTACGTC. Translated: CASSLSDGYEQYV.

This clonotype was detected only a few times. The chain recombines TRBV7-8 with TRBJ2-2; D unclear. This CDR3 contains 14 residues. The germline gives CDR1 SGHVS, CDR2 FQNEAQ. The germline V and J ends were trimmed by 6 bases and 0 bases, with 8 bases remaining between them. This CDR3 reads CASSEFANTGELFF. In nucleotides, the CDR3 is TGTGCCAGCAGTGAATTTGCGAACACCGGGGAGCTGTTTTTT. Full variable domain (remainder filled in from reference TRBV7-8 and TRBJ2-2): GAGVSQSPRYKVAKRGQDVALRCDPISGHVSLFWYQQALGQGPEFLTYFQNEAQLDKSGLPSDRFFAERPEGSVSTLKIQRTQQEDSAVYLCASSEFANTGELFFGEGSRLTVL.

This clonotype was found a few times. The chain has TRBV20-1 and TRBJ2-7, with D possibly being TRBD2 (6 bases). Between the trimmed V and J ends, which lost 1 base and 1 base, there was a span of 11 bases. The length of the CDR3 is 14 residues. Germline-derived CDR1 and CDR2 are DFQATT and SNEGSKA (reference sequence). In nucleotides, the CDR3 is TGCAGTGCTAGAGGTCTAGCGTTTTCCTACGAGCAGTACTTC. It is translated as CSARGLAFSYEQYF.

This clonotype was detected many times. The V and J genes are TRBV20-1 and TRBJ2-7; D gene unclear. Trimming shortened V by 0 bases and J by 1 base, and 16 bases separated the two germline ends. CDR1 and CDR2 from the germline V gene are DFQATT and SNEGSKA (reference sequence). The CDR3 has 16 residues. The CDR3 is CSARDPLLSSSYEQYF. For the CDR3, the DNA is TGCAGTGCTAGAGATCCTCTTCTTAGTAGTTCCTACGAGCAGTACTTC.

A few counts support this clonotype. The chain uses TRBV7-6 and TRBJ1-6; a weak D match, TRBD1 (5 bases). V gave up 5 bases and J gave up 7 bases, with 24 bases separating them. There are 18 residues in the CDR3. Germline lookup yields CDR1 SGHVS and CDR2 FNYEAQ. The CDR3 protein is CASSPEHPTGRINSPLHF. The CDR3 nucleotides read TGTGCCAGCAGCCCAGAACACCCTACGGGACGGATAAATTCACCCCTCCACTTT.